Presented here are 21 T cell receptor beta chains from one specimen sequenced in a study of T cells after yellow fever vaccination. TCRdb redid the calling of the 5' RACE reads with MiXCR, one entry per CDR3 protein. This sample carries around 160,000 distinct CDR3 sequences, more than 5.5% of them seen once, and the ten largest clones take approximately 2.5%. Sequenced material: CD4+ T cells sorted from PBMCs, taken less than 6 days after the first yellow fever vaccination. The receptors were gathered from a man younger than 35 who received the YFV17D yellow fever vaccine.

The genes are TRBV5-6 and TRBJ2-3; D is unclear. Germline V gives CDR1 SGHDT, CDR2 YYEEEE. Trimming left V 2 bases short and J 6 bases short, with 4 bases between. The CDR3 covers 11 residues. DNA for the CDR3: TGTGCCAGCAGCTTCTACGATACGCAGTATTTT. Its protein product is CASSFYDTQYF.

This clonotype was seen more than once but under ten times. The chain recombines TRBV20-1 with TRBJ1-5, with a possible D match to TRBD1 (5 bases). Germline CDR1 DFQATT, CDR2 SNEGSKA (reference sequence). This CDR3 has 13 residues. Trimming removed 6 bases at V and 1 base at J, with 10 bases between. In nucleotides, the CDR3 is TGCAGTGCCGTCCGGGACAGCAATCAGCCCCAGCATTTT. This encodes CSAVRDSNQPQHF.

A note on this clonotype: At one boundary the junction diverges from the germline segment, which might be a read error. The CDR3 here is CSARAGGTDTRYF. CDR3 DNA: TGCAGTGCGAGGGCTGGAGGGACAGATACGCGGTATTTT. The chain has TRBV20-1 and TRBJ2-3, with D maybe TRBD1 (7 bases). Germline values: CDR1 DFQATT, CDR2 SNEGSKA (reference sequence). The length of the CDR3 is 13 residues.

There are many counts of this clonotype. The chain employs TRBV7-2 and TRBJ2-5; D gene unclear. This CDR3 spans 16 amino acids. Trimming shortened V by 2 bases and J by 1 base, and 14 bases separated the two germline ends. The germline V gene encodes CDR1 SGHTA and CDR2 FQGNSA. The CDR3: CASSLIVPFFQETQYF. The CDR3 DNA is TGTGCCAGCAGCTTAATAGTGCCGTTTTTCCAAGAGACCCAGTACTTC. The whole variable domain, remainder taken from reference TRBV7-2 and TRBJ2-5, is GAGVSQSPSNKVTEKGKDVELRCDPISGHTALYWYRQSLGQGLEFLIYFQGNSAPDKSGLPSDRFSAERTGGSVSTLTIQRTQQEDSAVYLCASSLIVPFFQETQYFGPGTRLLVL.

This clonotype was counted at least ten times. V is TRBV10-3 and J is TRBJ2-3; tentative D call: TRBD1 (6 bases). Trimming removed 6 bases from V and 6 bases from J, with 16 bases in between. This CDR3 comprises 14 residues. Germline V gives CDR1 ENHRY, CDR2 SYGVKD. The CDR3 region has the DNA TGTGCCATCAGGGACAGCACGAATTTGGATACGCAGTATTTT. This encodes CAIRDSTNLDTQYF.

The chain couples TRBV29-1 to TRBJ1-1, with D possibly matching TRBD1 (6 bases). CDR3 length equals 12 residues. Germline V gene lookup returns CDR1 SQVTM and CDR2 ANQGSEA. V was trimmed by 7 bases and J by 4 bases, leaving 13 bases between them. CDR3: CSGAGVRTEAFF. As DNA, the CDR3 is TGCAGCGGTGCAGGGGTTCGCACTGAAGCTTTCTTT.

This clonotype was seen a few times. The rearrangement links TRBV7-8 to TRBJ2-5; tentative D call: TRBD1 (6 bases). Germline V gene data show CDR1 as SGHVS and CDR2 as FQNEAQ. V gave up 4 bases and J gave up 7 bases, with 16 bases separating them. CDR3 length: 14 amino acids. CDR3 sequence: CASSSRTAFRTQYF. The CDR3 DNA reads as TGTGCCAGCAGCTCCCGGACAGCTTTTAGGACCCAGTACTTC. Together with reference TRBV7-8 and TRBJ2-5, the CDR3 gives the full variable domain: GAGVSQSPRYKVAKRGQDVALRCDPISGHVSLFWYQQALGQGPEFLTYFQNEAQLDKSGLPSDRFFAERPEGSVSTLKIQRTQQEDSAVYLCASSSRTAFRTQYFGPGTRLLVL.

This clonotype was counted only a few times. The chain joins TRBV10-3 to TRBJ2-3, with 11 bases fitting TRBD2. Germline V gene lookup returns CDR1 ENHRY and CDR2 SYGVKD. Losses at the gene ends were 0 bases for V and 0 bases for J; bases not matched to a gene: 2. The CDR3 sequence is 17 residues long. CDR3: CAISESPSGGSTDTQYF. CDR3 bases: TGTGCCATCAGTGAGTCCCCTAGCGGGGGGAGCACAGATACGCAGTATTTT.

The table lists this clonotype with a few counts. The chain is built from TRBV5-1 and TRBJ1-1, with TRBD1 matching 8 bases. Germline trimming cut 4 bases from V and 5 bases from J; bases unmatched to any gene: 10. The length of the CDR3 is 15 residues. Germline assignment: CDR1 SGHRS and CDR2 YFSETQ. CDR3 in DNA: TGCGCCAGCAGCAACGGACAGGGAGGAGGTACTGAAGCTTTCTTT. The encoded protein is CASSNGQGGGTEAFF.

This clonotype has at least ten counts. This chain links TRBV12-3 or TRBV12-4 with TRBJ2-3, with a weak D call TRBD2 (6 bases). V was trimmed by 6 bases and J by 8 bases, leaving 18 bases between them. The CDR3 extends over 14 amino acids. The CDR3, as DNA: TGTGCCAGCAGGACCGGGGACTTCCGTGTTACGCAGTATTTT. Translating gives CASRTGDFRVTQYF.

A note on this clonotype: A much larger clone is a single base away; this may be a read error. The chain couples TRBV7-9 to TRBJ2-1; D is ambiguous. Germline V gives CDR1 SEHNR, CDR2 FQNEAQ (reference sequence). The CDR3 is 14 amino acids. CDR3 loop: CASSLLYTNNVQFF. The CDR3 bases are TGTGCCAGCAGCTTACTTTACACAAACAATGTGCAGTTCTTC.

This clonotype has ten or more counts. V and J are TRBV12-3 or TRBV12-4 and TRBJ1-5; 8 positions agree with TRBD1. CDR3 length: 14 residues. Trimming removed 4 bases from V and 5 bases from J; junction bases left unmatched: 4. CDR3 loop: CASSSQQGDQPQHF. CDR3 nucleotide sequence: TGTGCCAGCAGTTCACAACAGGGGGATCAGCCCCAGCATTTT.

This clonotype appeared a few times. The chain couples TRBV9 to TRBJ2-7; unclear D gene. The CDR3 totals 13 residues. Per germline, CDR1 SGDLS and CDR2 YYNGEE. With 0 bases removed from V and 4 bases from J, the gap between germline ends came to 8 bases. The CDR3 bases are TGTGCCAGCAGCGTAGGGCCTAAATACGAGCAGTACTTC. Translated: CASSVGPKYEQYF.

This clonotype was seen only a few times. V gene TRBV12-3 or TRBV12-4 combines with J gene TRBJ1-4, with D uncertain. The CDR3 spans 14 residues. V lost 5 bases, J lost 4 bases, and 11 bases lay in between. The CDR3 region is CASSIRTGNEKLFF. The CDR3 nucleotides read TGTGCCAGCAGTATTCGGACGGGTAATGAAAAACTGTTTTTT.

This clonotype was seen at least ten times. The DNA of the CDR3 is TGCGCCAGCAGCTACAACTCGGGACTAGCGGGGAGAGACAATGAGCAGTTCTTC. It codes for CASSYNSGLAGRDNEQFF. The chain is built from TRBV5-1 and TRBJ2-1, with TRBD2 identical over 13 bases. V lost 3 bases and J lost 5; bases outside the gene matches: 11. Germline CDR1 is SGHRS and CDR2 is YFSETQ. The CDR3 covers 18 residues.

The chain combines TRBV7-9 with TRBJ1-1; D gene uncertain. CDR1 SEHNR and CDR2 FQNEAQ come from the germline V gene (reference sequence). Trimming stripped 5 bases from V and 4 bases from J, with 17 bases between. There are 15 residues in the CDR3. CDR3 DNA sequence: TGTGCCAGCAGCCCAAAAATCCGAGTAGGCACTGAAGCTTTCTTT. This codes for CASSPKIRVGTEAFF.

The rearrangement uses TRBV4-2 and TRBJ2-3; tentatively, D is TRBD1 (5 bases). The CDR3 sequence is 18 residues long. V lost 4 bases and J lost 7, with 27 bases in between. Germline V lookup: CDR1 LGHNA, CDR2 YNFKEQ. This chain's CDR3 is CASSRTFRGSSPLNTQYF. CDR3 nucleotides: TGTGCCAGCAGCCGAACCTTTAGGGGTTCCTCGCCCCTTAATACGCAGTATTTT.

This chain uses TRBV7-3 with TRBJ2-1; perhaps TRBD2 as D (6 bases). This CDR3 comprises 13 residues. Between the trimmed V and J ends, which lost 2 bases and 7 bases, there was a span of 9 bases. Germline CDR1 SGHTA, CDR2 FQGTGA. The CDR3 here is CASSLLRGNEQFF. The CDR3 nucleotides read TGTGCCAGCAGCTTACTCCGGGGGAATGAGCAGTTCTTC.

There are many counts of this clonotype. The chain carries TRBV5-6 and TRBJ2-2; 7 nucleotides align to TRBD1. Germline V gene lookup returns CDR1 SGHDT and CDR2 YYEEEE. Trimming removed 2 bases from V and 7 bases from J; junction bases left unmatched: 11. The CDR3 has 16 amino acids. The CDR3 is CASSFRRDSRGGELFF. CDR3 DNA sequence: TGTGCCAGCAGCTTTCGTAGGGACAGCCGAGGCGGGGAGCTGTTTTTT.

This clonotype was observed at least ten times. This rearrangement joins TRBV4-3 to TRBJ1-6, with TRBD1 matching 7 bases. The length of the CDR3 is 14 residues. V lost 6 bases and J lost 10; bases outside the gene matches: 9. CDR1 and CDR2 from the germline V gene are LGHNA and YSLEER. The CDR3 DNA follows: TGCGCCAGCAGACGCGACAGGGTGGAATCACCCCTCCACTTT. This sequence encodes CASRRDRVESPLHF.

This clonotype was counted ten times or more. The gene calls are TRBV6-5 and TRBJ1-2; D is unresolved. Trimming cost V 11 bases and J 2 bases, with 6 bases left between them. The CDR3 runs to 10 residues. Germline V lookup: CDR1 MNHEY, CDR2 SVGAGI. The DNA of the CDR3 is TGTGCCGCGGGCAACTATGGCTACACCTTC. Protein sequence: CAAGNYGYTF.